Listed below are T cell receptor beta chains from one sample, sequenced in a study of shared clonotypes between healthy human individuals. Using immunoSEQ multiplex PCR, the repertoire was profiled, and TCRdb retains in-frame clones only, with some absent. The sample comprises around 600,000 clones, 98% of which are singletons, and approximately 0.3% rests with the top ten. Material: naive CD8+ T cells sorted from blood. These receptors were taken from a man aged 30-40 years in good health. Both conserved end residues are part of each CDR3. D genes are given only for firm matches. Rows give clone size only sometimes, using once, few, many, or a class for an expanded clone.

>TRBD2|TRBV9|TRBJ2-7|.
TGTGCCAGCAGCGTCACGGGACTAGCGGGAGTCGAGCAGTACTTC
CASSVTGLAGVEQYF
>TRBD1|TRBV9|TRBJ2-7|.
TGTGCCAGCAGCCTACAGGGGGACTCCTACGAGCAGTACTTC
CASSLQGDSYEQYF
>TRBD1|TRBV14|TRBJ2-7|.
TGTGCCAGCAGCCTCAAGACAGGGGGCTTCTACGAGCAGTACTTC
CASSLKTGGFYEQYF
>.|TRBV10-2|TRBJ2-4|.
TGCGCCAGCACCTCAGACAGCCTAGTAGCCAAAAACATTCAGTACTTC
CASTSDSLVAKNIQYF
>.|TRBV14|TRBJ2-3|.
TGTGCCAGCAGCCAAGGGACAGATACGCAGTATTTT
CASSQGTDTQYF
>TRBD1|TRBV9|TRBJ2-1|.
TGTGCCAGCAGCGTAGCCTCCGTGGGACAGCCTTACAATGAGCAGTTCTTC
CASSVASVGQPYNEQFF
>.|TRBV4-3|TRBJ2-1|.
TGCGCCAGCAGCCAAGAGGTTCCTAGCAATGAGCAGTTCTTC
CASSQEVPSNEQFF
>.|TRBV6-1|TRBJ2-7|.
TGTGCCAGCAGTGCGTTTACCCTTCGAGGTACGTCCTACGAGCAGTACTTC
CASSAFTLRGTSYEQYF
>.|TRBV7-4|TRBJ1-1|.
TGTGCCAGCAGCTCCCTTCTGCGCATAGTGTTGACCACTGAAGCTTTCTTT
CASSSLLRIVLTTEAFF
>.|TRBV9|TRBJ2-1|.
TGTGCCAGCAGCGTAGACGGGAGAACCTACAATGAGCAGTTCTTC
CASSVDGRTYNEQFF
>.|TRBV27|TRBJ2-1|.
TGTGCCAGCAGTTTAGTGAACGTCCATGAGCAGTTCTTC
CASSLVNVHEQFF
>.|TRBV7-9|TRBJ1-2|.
TGTGCCAGCAGCTTCGACCCAGAAGTCTATGGCTACACCTTC
CASSFDPEVYGYTF
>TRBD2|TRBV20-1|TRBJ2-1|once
TGCAGTGTTAATAGACGACTAGCGGGGTTCTTC
CSVNRRLAGFF
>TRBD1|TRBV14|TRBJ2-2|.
TGTGCCAGCAGCCAAGGCACGCAGGGGGCGTCGAACACCGGGGAGCTGTTTTTT
CASSQGTQGASNTGELFF
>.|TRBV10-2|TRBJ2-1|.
TGCGCCAGCGGGTCGTGGGGCGACCCCTACAATGAGCAGTTCTTC
CASGSWGDPYNEQFF
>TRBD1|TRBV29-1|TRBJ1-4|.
TGCAGCGTTGTAGACGACAGGGATGCTGAAAAACTGTTTTTT
CSVVDDRDAEKLFF
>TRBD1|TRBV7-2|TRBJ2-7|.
TGTGCCAGCAGCTTGAGGGACAGGGGGGACGAGCAGTACTTC
CASSLRDRGDEQYF
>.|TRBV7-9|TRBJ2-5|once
TGTGCCAGCAGCCGCTCGGGGGAAGAGACCCAGTACTTC
CASSRSGEETQYF
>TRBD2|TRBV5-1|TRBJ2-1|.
TGCGCCAGCAGCTTCGGGGATTCATCCGGGACTAGTGATTTGGGTGGGTTCTTC
CASSFGDSSGTSDLGGFF
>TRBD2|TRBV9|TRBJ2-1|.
TGTGCCAGCAGCGTATTATTAGCGGGTGAGCAGTTCTTC
CASSVLLAGEQFF
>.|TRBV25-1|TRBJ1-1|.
TGTGCCAGCAACGGACACGGGGGAGCTTTCTTT
CASNGHGGAFF
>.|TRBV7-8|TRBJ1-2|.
TGTGCCAGCAGCCTAGGGGGGACGAGGGGTTTAAACTATGGCTACACCTTC
CASSLGGTRGLNYGYTF
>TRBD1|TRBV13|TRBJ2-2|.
TGTGCCAGCAGCAGTGGACAGGGGGACACCGGGGAGCTGTTTTTT
CASSSGQGDTGELFF
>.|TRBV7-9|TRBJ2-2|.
TGTGCCAGCAGCGGATTGTCAGGGGCTACCACGAGGACCGGGGAGCTGTTTTTT
CASSGLSGATTRTGELFF
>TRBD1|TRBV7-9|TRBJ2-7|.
TGTGCCAGCAGCCGCGGGACAGGTAGCTCCTACGAGCAGTACTTC
CASSRGTGSSYEQYF
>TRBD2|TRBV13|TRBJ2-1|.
TGTGCCAGCAGCCCAGGGACTAGCGGGAATCTTGAGCAGTTCTTC
CASSPGTSGNLEQFF
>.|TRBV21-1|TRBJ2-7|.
TGTGCCAGCAGCAAGGGAGGCTCCTACGAGCAGTACTTC
CASSKGGSYEQYF
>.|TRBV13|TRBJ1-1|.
TGTGCCAGCAGCGCACAAGCCTTGACAGAAGCTTTCTTT
CASSAQALTEAFF
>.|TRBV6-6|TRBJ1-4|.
TGTGCCAGCAGTTACTCTCCAAGCAATGAAAAACTGTTTTTT
CASSYSPSNEKLFF
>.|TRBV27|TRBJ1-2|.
TGTGCCAGCCGCAGGGTGGGGGTGAACTATGGCTACACCTTC
CASRRVGVNYGYTF
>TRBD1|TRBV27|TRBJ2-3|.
TGTGCCAGCAGTCTAGACAGGGGACCTGCCGATACGCAGTATTTT
CASSLDRGPADTQYF